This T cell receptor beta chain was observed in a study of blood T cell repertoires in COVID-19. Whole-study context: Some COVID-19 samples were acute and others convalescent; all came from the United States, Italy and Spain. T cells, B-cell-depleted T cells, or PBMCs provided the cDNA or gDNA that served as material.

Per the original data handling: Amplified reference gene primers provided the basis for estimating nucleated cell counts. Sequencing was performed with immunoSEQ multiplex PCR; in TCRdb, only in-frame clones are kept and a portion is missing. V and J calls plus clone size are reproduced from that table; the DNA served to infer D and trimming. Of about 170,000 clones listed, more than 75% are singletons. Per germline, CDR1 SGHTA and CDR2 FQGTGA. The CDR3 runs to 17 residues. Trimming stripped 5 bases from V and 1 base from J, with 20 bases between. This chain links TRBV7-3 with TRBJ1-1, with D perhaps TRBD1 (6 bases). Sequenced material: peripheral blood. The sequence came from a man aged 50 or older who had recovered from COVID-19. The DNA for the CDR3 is TGTGCCAGCAGCCCTTCGTCAGGGGCTCGTAGGAACACTGAAGCTTTCTTT. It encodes CASSPSSGARRNTEAFF.